This T cell receptor (beta chain) emerged from a study of T cell responses to AZD1222 COVID-19 vaccine (dated by TCRdb to the early 2020s). The study in broad terms: AZD1222 recipients with second doses at about 4 weeks or about 12 weeks were pooled, because spike-specific TCR depth and breadth did not differ between schedules. TCR sequencing covered some 240 trial participants: roughly 200 given two doses of AZD1222 and 26 given two doses of MenACWY control vaccine. Trial participants were enrolled into age subgroups of 18-55, 56-69 and 70-plus years, which contained about 150, 27 and 61 TCR-sequenced participants, respectively. Summary of the overall study and its limitations: The 56-69-year group was small, and its depth increase did not reach significance, likely because of low power. Most participants were white British and females outnumbered males, and the authors suggested that clonal diversity may have been underestimated. The whole spike protein was spanned by vaccine-associated CD4 TCRs, and dominant responses were seen in regions 160-218 and 743-854. Epitopes outside the regions mutated in the B.1.351 and B.1.1.7 variants were reportedly recognized by nearly half of the unique spike-specific TCRs. Conclusions about previously exposed vaccinees are limited, since just 5 to 7 AZD1222 recipients were seropositive for SARS-CoV-2 at baseline. A significant rise in spike-specific TCR breadth and depth was observed after two AZD1222 doses relative to day 0 and relative to MenACWY recipients. Because no samples from the day 14 peak response were available, repertoires could be characterized only after the peak T cell response.

The sample's time point label, in plain terms: baseline before first vaccination. Vaccinee samples came from UK trials COV001 and COV002, including a single-blind randomized controlled phase 2/3 trial of AZD1222 (ChAdOx1 nCoV-19) in healthy adults. For TCRbeta chain sequencing, PBMC samples were collected from trial participants at day 0 and at day 28 after the second dose. CDR1 and CDR2 are drawn from the germline V gene (reference sequence): MNHEY, SMNVEV. Measured from the cysteine to the phenylalanine, the CDR3 is 17 residues long. The sequence is cut down to CDR3 DNA, 51 bases in frame from base 1. Clipping removes 3 bases from V and 5 bases from J, with 5 as the unmatched junction base count. The CDR3 regions of human TCRbeta chains were analyzed by immunosequencing. On the study's bioinformatics: Repertoire TCRs were matched against a reference library of SARS-CoV-2-specific TCRs generated with the MIRA antigen-specificity platform. Breadth meant the fraction of unique TCRs that were SARS-CoV-2-associated, whereas depth meant the fraction of total T cells that were SARS-CoV-2-associated. Using the MIRA data, each spike-specific TCR was mapped to the spike region that the TCR reacts to and placed in a CD4 or CD8 class. Log10-transformed breadth and depth values were compared by one-way ANOVA with Sidak's multiple comparisons tests. Imported from immuneACCESS, the table was reduced by TCRdb to in-frame sequences with V and J called. These copies leave out some clones; in studies compared against another copy, an unresolved V gene accounts for under half, and the cause of the remainder is not known. V and J calls and clone size follow that table, whereas D and trimming were derived from the DNA. The sample yields around 79,000 clones; around 88% were counted once. The top ten clonotypes cover around 20% of the sample.

This clone was seen just once. Its binding antigen is unknown. There are no base qualities to consult, and no much larger clone falls within one base. The clonotype comes from an adult in good health. Sample: peripheral blood, taken on day 0 of AZD1222 vaccination. The rearranged segments are TRBV27 and TRBJ2-2; 14 middle bases align to TRBD2. The encoded CDR3 is CASSFRGTSGSTGELFF. The DNA is TGTGCCAGCAGTTTTCGCGGGACTAGCGGGAGTACCGGGGAGCTGTTTTTT.